This T cell receptor (beta chain) stems from a study of T cell changes during pregnancy in multiple sclerosis. Using immunoSEQ multiplex PCR, the repertoire was profiled, and TCRdb retains in-frame clones only, with some absent. In the table there are some 26,000 clones, 89% of which are singletons. Trimming took 8 bases from V and 1 from J, leaving 13 bases between them. Germline CDR1 reads MNHNS; CDR2 reads SASEGT. The CDR3 contains 14 residues. Material: CD4+ T cells from peripheral blood mononuclear cells, obtained in the first trimester of pregnancy. The sequence was collected from a female donor in good health, enrolled as a control in a pregnancy study. The chain uses TRBV6-1 and TRBJ2-3; TRBD2 might be the D (6 bases). DNA for the CDR3: TGTGCCAGCTTGGGGCGGGGCGGCACAGATACGCAGTATTTT. Amino acids: CASLGRGGTDTQYF.